These 19 T cell receptor beta chains originate from one sample sequenced in a study of Graves' ophthalmopathy and Graves' hyperthyroidism. For repertoire sequencing, the TCR beta CDR3 regions were amplified from RNA transcripts. First-round RT-PCR used HTBI primers; second-round multiplex PCR followed. TCRdb re-analysed the multiplex PCR reads in MiXCR, keeping a single row per CDR3 protein. This sample carries over 650,000 distinct CDR3 sequences, more than 40% of them seen once, and the ten largest clones take over 2.5%. Sequencing input: peripheral blood. These receptors were taken from an adult man with Graves' ophthalmopathy.

The table lists this clonotype with many counts. The gene calls are TRBV9 and TRBJ1-6, with D possibly being TRBD1 (6 bases). The V gene lost 3 bases and the J gene lost 7 bases, with 11 bases spanning the gap. The CDR3 contains 14 residues. Germline V gene lookup returns CDR1 SGDLS and CDR2 YYNGEE. The DNA of the CDR3 is TGTGCCAGCAGCGAGCGTCAGGGGAATTCACCCCTCCACTTT. Its protein product is CASSERQGNSPLHF. The full variable domain, with the rest looked up from reference TRBV9 and TRBJ1-6, is DSGVTQTPKHLITATGQRVTLRCSPRSGDLSVYWYQQSLDQGLQFLIQYYNGEERAKGNILERFSAQQFPDLHSELNLSSLELGDSALYFCASSERQGNSPLHFGNGTRLTVT.

The chain recombines TRBV12-3 or TRBV12-4 with TRBJ2-2; D is ambiguous. The CDR3 contains 13 residues. Trimming took off 6 bases at V and 6 bases at J, with 11 bases between the two ends. The CDR3 sequence is CASSIHGAGELFF. CDR3 bases: TGTGCCAGCAGCATACATGGGGCCGGGGAGCTGTTTTTT.

This clonotype showed up just a few times. The chain combines TRBV7-3 with TRBJ2-3; perhaps TRBD1 as D (6 bases). Trimming took off 0 bases at V and 4 bases at J, with 8 bases between the two ends. The CDR3 spans 14 residues. From germline, CDR1 is SGHTA and CDR2 FQGTGA. CDR3 region: CASSLTAGADTQYF. The CDR3 DNA reads TGTGCCAGCAGCTTAACGGCAGGGGCAGATACGCAGTATTTT.

The CDR3 DNA is TGTGCCACCTCTACAGGACCCCGCACCGGGGAGCTGTTTTTT. Its protein product is CATSTGPRTGELFF. The rearrangement joins TRBV14 to TRBJ2-2, with D perhaps matching TRBD1 (5 bases). Germline loops: CDR1 SGHDN, CDR2 FVKESK. The CDR3 sequence is 14 residues long. Trimming removed 10 bases at V and 4 bases at J, with 16 bases between.

This clonotype was seen many times. J is TRBJ2-7 and V is TRBV7-9; D might be TRBD2 (5 bases). CDR3 size: 16 residues. The V gene lost 5 bases and the J gene lost 7 bases, with 24 bases spanning the gap. Germline loops: CDR1 SEHNR, CDR2 FQNEAQ (reference sequence). CDR3 sequence reads: CASSPTPVAGWREQYF. The CDR3 nucleotides read TGTGCCAGCAGCCCCACTCCAGTGGCAGGCTGGAGGGAGCAGTACTTC.

The rearrangement joins TRBV20-1 to TRBJ1-1; 8 nucleotides line up with TRBD1. CDR1 is DFQATT and CDR2 is SNEGSKA in the germline V gene (reference sequence). The CDR3 runs 13 residues. V gave up 2 bases and J gave up 6 bases; unmatched junction bases: 5. CDR3 residues: CSARLQGGAEAFF. CDR3 DNA sequence: TGCAGTGCTAGACTACAGGGGGGTGCTGAAGCTTTCTTT.

The chain uses TRBV20-1 and TRBJ1-1, with a tentative D call TRBD1 (6 bases). There are 15 residues in the CDR3. The V gene's germline CDR1 is DFQATT and CDR2 SNEGSKA (reference sequence). V lost 2 bases to trimming and J lost 0 bases, with 13 bases between them. The CDR3 reads CSARLLGAMNTEAFF. The CDR3 DNA reads TGCAGTGCTAGACTCCTGGGGGCCATGAACACTGAAGCTTTCTTT.

The chain has TRBV12-3 or TRBV12-4 and TRBJ1-5, with a weak D call TRBD1 (5 bases). Trimming pared 3 bases from V and 4 bases from J, leaving 10 bases between. The CDR3 totals 14 residues. The CDR3 DNA reads TGTGCCAGCAGTTTCCAAGACAGTAATCAGCCCCAGCATTTT. Amino acids: CASSFQDSNQPQHF.

The sample holds many counts of this clonotype. The chain couples TRBV11-3 to TRBJ2-5; TRBD1 agrees at 12 bases. CDR1 and CDR2 (germline): SGHNT, YENEEA. V dropped 3 bases and J dropped 5; count of bases not matched to a gene: 4. The CDR3 sequence is 15 residues long. CDR3 DNA: TGTGCCAGCAGCTTGGGACAGGGGGCTTGGGAGACCCAGTACTTC. Amino acid sequence: CASSLGQGAWETQYF.

This clonotype was recorded a few times. The chain uses TRBV20-1 and TRBJ2-1, with D maybe TRBD2 (6 bases). V gave up 3 bases and J gave up 9 bases, with 24 bases separating them. CDR3 length: 16 residues. CDR1 and CDR2 from the germline V gene are DFQATT and SNEGSKA (reference sequence). Here the CDR3 reads CSASLLAYSKIGEQFF. DNA of the CDR3: TGCAGTGCTAGTCTACTAGCCTACAGTAAGATTGGTGAGCAGTTCTTC.

As to this clonotype: Lacking the conserved final phenylalanine or tryptophan, this CDR3 likely reflects a read error. This chain connects TRBV10-3 to TRBJ1-1, with a tentative D call TRBD1 (5 bases). CDR3 length: 14 residues. Germline V gene lookup returns CDR1 ENHRY and CDR2 SYGVKD. The CDR3: CAIRQTAMNTEAFY. The CDR3 DNA reads TGTGCCATCAGGCAGACAGCTATGAACACAGAAGCTTTCTAT.

The genes are TRBV9 and TRBJ2-5, with 8 bases matching TRBD1. This CDR3 has 15 residues. Trimming at V came to 4 bases and at J to 5 bases, leaving 10 bases not matched to a gene. CDR1 and CDR2 (germline): SGDLS, YYNGEE. CDR3 DNA: TGTGCCAGCAGCTTAGGCAGGGGGCCGGTGGAGACCCAGTACTTC. Protein: CASSLGRGPVETQYF.

This chain links TRBV24-1 with TRBJ2-7; TRBD2 is a possible D gene (6 bases). The J call may be incorrect, as the DNA end agrees better with TRBJ2-1. The germline V gene has CDR1 KGHDR and CDR2 SFDVKD. The CDR3 length is 14 residues. The CDR3 loop is CATTDAGPYNEQFF. The CDR3, as DNA: TGTGCCACCACCGACGCGGGACCCTACAATGAGCAGTTCTTC.

Many counts were recorded for this clonotype. The chain couples TRBV9 to TRBJ2-5; D possibly corresponds to TRBD1 (6 bases). The V gene lost 2 bases and the J gene lost 2 bases, with 7 bases spanning the gap. The CDR3 is 13 residues long. Germline V gene sequence: CDR1 SGDLS, CDR2 YYNGEE. CDR3 in amino acids: CASSVTGQETQYF. As DNA, the CDR3 is TGTGCCAGCAGCGTTACAGGGCAAGAGACCCAGTACTTC.

The chain recombines TRBV25-1 with TRBJ1-1; 11 nucleotides align to TRBD1. The CDR3 is 12 amino acids. Germline values: CDR1 MGHDK, CDR2 SYGVNS. After removal of 8 bases from V and 10 bases from J, the junction contained 6 bases not matched to a gene. DNA of the CDR3: TGTGCCAGCTTAGGACAGGGGGCGGTAGCTTTCTTT. Translated, it gives CASLGQGAVAFF.

The CDR3 spells CASSFPEAGQETQYF. Here the CDR3 DNA reads TGTGCCAGCAGCTTCCCCGAAGCTGGCCAAGAGACCCAGTACTTC. J is TRBJ2-5 and V is TRBV7-9; D unresolved. Deletions cut 3 bases from V and 1 base from J, with 12 bases between. The CDR3 runs to 15 residues. From germline, CDR1 is SEHNR and CDR2 FQNEAQ (reference sequence).

This clonotype has a count of ten or more. This chain connects TRBV14 to TRBJ1-2; the D gene is possibly TRBD1 (5 bases). The CDR3 is made up of 14 amino acids. Trimming stripped 4 bases from V and 4 bases from J, with 13 bases between. Germline assignment: CDR1 SGHDN and CDR2 FVKESK. Here the CDR3 DNA reads TGTGCCAGCAGCCCCATCAGGGCAGGCTATGGCTACACCTTC. Translated, it gives CASSPIRAGYGYTF.

With regard to this clonotype: A read error may produce the germline difference seen at one junction end. The chain carries TRBV10-3 and TRBJ1-5; 10 bases map to TRBD1. Germline CDR1 ENHRY, CDR2 SYGVKD. The CDR3 totals 20 residues. CDR3 nucleotides: TGTGCCAGCAGTCCGAATTGGGGCGGGATGACAGGGGGCCTCAATCAGCCCCAGCATTTT. Residues: CASSPNWGGMTGGLNQPQHF.

In this sample, this clonotype turned up many times. The genes are TRBV6-5 and TRBJ1-1; tentatively, D is TRBD1 (5 bases). This CDR3 region has 13 residues. Germline assignment: CDR1 MNHEY and CDR2 SVGAGI. V lost 0 bases and J lost 8, with 10 bases in between. CDR3 nucleotide sequence: TGTGCCAGCAGTTACTCAAAGGGGTGGGAAGCTTTCTTT. Translation gives CASSYSKGWEAFF.